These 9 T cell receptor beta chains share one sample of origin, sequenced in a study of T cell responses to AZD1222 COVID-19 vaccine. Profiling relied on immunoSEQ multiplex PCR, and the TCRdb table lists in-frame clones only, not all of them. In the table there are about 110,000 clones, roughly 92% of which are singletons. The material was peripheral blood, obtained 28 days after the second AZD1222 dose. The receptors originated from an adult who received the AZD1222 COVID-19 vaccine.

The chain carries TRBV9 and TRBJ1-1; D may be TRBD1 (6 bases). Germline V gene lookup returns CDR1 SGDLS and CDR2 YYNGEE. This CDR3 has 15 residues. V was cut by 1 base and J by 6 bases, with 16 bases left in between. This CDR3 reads CASSVRQAMESEAFF. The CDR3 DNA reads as TGTGCCAGCAGCGTACGACAGGCTATGGAATCTGAAGCTTTCTTT.

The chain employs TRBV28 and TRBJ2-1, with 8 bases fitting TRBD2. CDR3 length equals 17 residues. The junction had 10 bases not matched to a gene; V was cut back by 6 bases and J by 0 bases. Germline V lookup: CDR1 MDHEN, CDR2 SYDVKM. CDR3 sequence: CASSPTISGDSYNEQFF. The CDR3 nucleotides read TGTGCCAGCAGCCCTACTATTAGCGGGGACTCCTACAATGAGCAGTTCTTC.

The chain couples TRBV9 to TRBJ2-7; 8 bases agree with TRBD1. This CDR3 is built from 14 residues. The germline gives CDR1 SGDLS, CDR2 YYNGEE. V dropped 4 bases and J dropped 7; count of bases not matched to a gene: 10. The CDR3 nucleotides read TGTGCCAGCAGCTCCCGTCAGGGGGCGGGGGAGCAGTACTTC. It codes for CASSSRQGAGEQYF.

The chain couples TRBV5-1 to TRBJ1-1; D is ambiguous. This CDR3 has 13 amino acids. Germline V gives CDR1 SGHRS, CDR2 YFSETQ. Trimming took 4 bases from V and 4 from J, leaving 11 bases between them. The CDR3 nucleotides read TGCGCCAGCAGCCCGGGTCTGGCCACTGAAGCTTTCTTT. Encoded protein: CASSPGLATEAFF.

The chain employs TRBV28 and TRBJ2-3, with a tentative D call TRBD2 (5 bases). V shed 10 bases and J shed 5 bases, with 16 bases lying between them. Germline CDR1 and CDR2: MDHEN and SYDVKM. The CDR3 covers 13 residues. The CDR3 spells CAIGRQEEDTQYF. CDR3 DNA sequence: TGTGCCATCGGGCGGCAGGAGGAAGATACGCAGTATTTT.

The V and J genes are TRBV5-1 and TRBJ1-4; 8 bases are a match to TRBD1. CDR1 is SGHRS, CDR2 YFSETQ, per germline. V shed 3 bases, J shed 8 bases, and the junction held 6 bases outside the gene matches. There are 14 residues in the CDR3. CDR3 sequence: CASSWTGSEEKLFF. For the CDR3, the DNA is TGCGCCAGCAGCTGGACAGGGTCGGAGGAAAAACTGTTTTTT.

The CDR3 reads CASSPRTGQAGELFF. CDR3 coding DNA: TGTGCCAGCTCACCACGGACAGGGCAGGCCGGGGAGCTGTTTTTT. The chain is built from TRBV18 and TRBJ2-2; 8 bases align to TRBD1. The CDR3 sequence is 15 residues long. Trimming removed 1 base from V and 6 bases from J; junction bases left unmatched: 4. From germline, CDR1 is KGHSH and CDR2 LQKENI.

This CDR3 is CATSKRLPGSTDTQYF. CDR3 DNA sequence: TGTGCCACCAGTAAAAGATTGCCCGGGAGCACAGATACGCAGTATTTT. The J gene is TRBJ2-3, the V gene TRBV19, with D uncertain. The CDR3 has 16 residues. Trimming took 10 bases from V and 0 from J, leaving 20 bases between them. Per germline, CDR1 LNHDA and CDR2 SQIVND (reference sequence).

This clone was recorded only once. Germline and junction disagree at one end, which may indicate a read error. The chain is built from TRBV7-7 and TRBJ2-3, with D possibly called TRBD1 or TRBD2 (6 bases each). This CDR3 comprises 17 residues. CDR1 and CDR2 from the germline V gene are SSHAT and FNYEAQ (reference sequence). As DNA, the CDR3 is TGTGCTAGCAGCTTGGGGGCTCCGGGGGCCGACACAGATACGCAGTATTTT. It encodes CASSLGAPGADTDTQYF.